This T cell receptor (beta chain) was identified during a study of blood T cell repertoires in COVID-19. Study-wide context: Samples came from the United States, Italy and Spain, spanning acute and convalescent COVID-19. T cells, B-cell-depleted T cells, or PBMCs provided the cDNA or gDNA that served as material.

Original methodology: The assay estimated nucleated cells by amplifying reference gene primers. Profiling relied on immunoSEQ multiplex PCR, and the TCRdb table lists in-frame clones only, not all of them. The DNA gave D and trimming, while V, J and clone size come from that table. The sample lists over 80,000 clones; less than 85% were seen once. The germline CDR1 and CDR2 sequences are LGHDT and YNNKEL (reference sequence). Trimming shortened V by 1 base and J by 9 bases, and 16 bases separated the two germline ends. CDR3 length: 15 amino acids. V gene TRBV3-1 (or the pseudogene TRBV3-2) combines with J gene TRBJ2-1, with D possibly being TRBD1 (5 bases). Sequencing used peripheral blood. The source is a woman in her 70s with acute or convalescent COVID-19. CDR3 in DNA: TGTGCCAGCAGCCAAGCTGTGGGGCCGACTTTTGAGCAGTTCTTC. It encodes CASSQAVGPTFEQFF.